The rows below give T cell receptor beta chains drawn from one sample of a study of cytomegalovirus exposure and HLA in healthy donors. This table comes from immunoSEQ multiplex PCR, and its TCRdb copy is limited to in-frame clones, with some not included. The data show around 200,000 clones, over 65% seen once. Sequencing used PBMCs. These receptor sequences come from a woman in her fifties or sixties in good health and CMV-seropositive. Both conserved end residues are part of each CDR3. The size entry is marked missing in some rows and otherwise reads once, few, many or a size class.

j_call	clone_size	v_call	cdr3_aa
TRBJ2-1	NA	TRBV28	CASSLLTAPSYNEQFF
TRBJ2-1	NA	TRBV4-1	CASSQDETRTNEQFF
TRBJ2-2	NA	TRBV7-2	CASSFYRDPPGELFF
TRBJ1-1	NA	TRBV18	CASSLVLNTEAFF
TRBJ1-1	NA	TRBV7-8	CASSRGTGMDEAFF
TRBJ2-4	NA	TRBV10-1	CASSTGQGNIQYF
TRBJ2-1	NA	TRBV5-6	CASSLTAASSYNEQFF
TRBJ2-3	once	TRBV7-9	CSSSRGGVKEADTQYF
TRBJ1-5	NA	TRBV6-1	CASSRRERGNQPQHF
TRBJ2-5	once	TRBV7-9	CASSPGLAATKETQYF
TRBJ1-1	NA	TRBV7-3	CASSRTQGAYTEAFF
TRBJ2-1	NA	TRBV29-1	CSVGVPAGVLNEQFF
TRBJ1-6	NA	TRBV30	CAWSAVAPGYNSPLHF
TRBJ1-6	NA	TRBV19	CASTSDRERSPLHF
TRBJ2-3	NA	TRBV5-4	CASSLGLAGGTDTQYF
TRBJ2-2	few	TRBV6-6	CASSYIGAGELFF
TRBJ2-7	few	TRBV28	CASIGVVPPRGIDYEQYF
TRBJ1-6	NA	TRBV7-3	CASSLGQNNSPLHF